The 15 T cell receptor beta chains below come from one sample, sequenced in a study of PD-1 blockade in mismatch repair-deficient tumors. Sequencing used immunoSEQ multiplex PCR; TCRdb keeps in-frame clones, though not all of them. The sample contains tens of thousands of clones, approximately 88% of which appear only once. Sequencing used peripheral blood, obtained 52 weeks after starting pembrolizumab. The receptors were gathered from an adult with mismatch repair-deficient cancer.

The chain uses TRBV30 and TRBJ2-7; 7 positions agree with TRBD2. With V trimmed by 0 bases and J by 3 bases, 5 bases remained unmatched. The CDR3 totals 14 residues. Germline V CDR1 and CDR2: GTSNPN, SVGIG (reference sequence). Here the CDR3 DNA reads TGTGCCTGGAGTGTAGCGGGACTTCTCTACGAGCAGTACTTC. Translating it yields CAWSVAGLLYEQYF.

The CDR3 sequence is CAWIGGHTSGARTDTQYF. For the CDR3, the DNA is TGTGCCTGGATCGGGGGGCATACTAGCGGAGCACGCACAGATACGCAGTATTTT. J is TRBJ2-3 and V is TRBV30; 8 bases are shared with TRBD2. The CDR3 contains 18 residues. Germline V gives CDR1 GTSNPN, CDR2 SVGIG (reference sequence). Germline trimming cut 4 bases from V and 1 base from J; bases unmatched to any gene: 16.

The chain employs TRBV7-3 and TRBJ2-5, with D hard to call. Trimming shortened V by 4 bases and J by 1 base, and 10 bases separated the two germline ends. From germline, CDR1 is SGHTA and CDR2 FQGTGA. This CDR3 is built from 14 residues. The CDR3 loop reads CASSSTHLQETQYF. CDR3 coding DNA: TGTGCCAGCAGCTCTACACACCTCCAAGAGACCCAGTACTTC.

The rearrangement links TRBV7-8 to TRBJ2-7, with D possibly being TRBD2 (6 bases). The CDR3 is made up of 17 amino acids. CDR1 is SGHVS and CDR2 is FQNEAQ in the germline V gene. Trimming removed 1 base from V and 4 bases from J, with 20 bases in between. The CDR3 DNA reads as TGTGCCAGCAGCTTAGGGGGACTTCTACTGGAGGCATACGAGCAGTACTTC. Protein sequence: CASSLGGLLLEAYEQYF. The variable domain in full, with the rest retrieved from reference TRBV7-8 and TRBJ2-7, is GAGVSQSPRYKVAKRGQDVALRCDPISGHVSLFWYQQALGQGPEFLTYFQNEAQLDKSGLPSDRFFAERPEGSVSTLKIQRTQQEDSAVYLCASSLGGLLLEAYEQYFGPGTRLTVT.

The V call is TRBV28, the J call TRBJ2-7; 10 positions match TRBD2. V was pared by 6 bases and J by 0 bases, with 8 bases of the junction left unmatched. The CDR3 length is 16 residues. The germline gives CDR1 MDHEN, CDR2 SYDVKM. The CDR3 DNA reads as TGTGCCAGCAGGGGGGGTCAGCGGGAGGGCTCCTACGAGCAGTACTTC. This gives the protein CASRGGQREGSYEQYF. Full variable domain (missing parts from reference TRBV28 and TRBJ2-7): DVKVTQSSRYLVKRTGEKVFLECVQDMDHENMFWYRQDPGLGLRLIYFSYDVKMKEKGDIPEGYSVSREKKERFSLILESASTNQTSMYLCASRGGQREGSYEQYFGPGTRLTVT.

V gene TRBV7-6 combines with J gene TRBJ2-3; 9 bases line up with TRBD2. Unmatched junction bases numbered 8, after V lost 3 bases and J lost 4 bases. Germline assignment: CDR1 SGHVS and CDR2 FNYEAQ. This CDR3 comprises 16 residues. The CDR3 sequence: CASSFLGGRAPDTQYF. The CDR3 bases are TGTGCCAGCAGCTTCTTGGGCGGGAGGGCCCCAGATACGCAGTATTTT.

The gene calls are TRBV4-1 and TRBJ2-7, with 12 bases fitting TRBD2. Looked up from germline, CDR1 is MGHRA and CDR2 is YSYEKL. Trimming took 1 base from V and 4 from J; bases not matched to a gene: 2. This CDR3 region has 15 residues. The CDR3 loop reads CASSQVLAGGYEQYF. The CDR3 nucleotides are TGCGCCAGCAGCCAAGTGCTAGCGGGAGGGTACGAGCAGTACTTC.

This chain uses TRBV6-5 with TRBJ1-1; D is unresolved. The CDR3 is 13 residues long. Per germline, CDR1 MNHEY and CDR2 SVGAGI. Between the trimmed V and J ends, which lost 2 bases and 1 base, there was a span of 5 bases. In nucleotides, the CDR3 is TGTGCCAGCAGTTACCGGGCGAACACTGAAGCTTTCTTT. It encodes CASSYRANTEAFF.

The V gene is TRBV19, the J gene TRBJ2-7, with 8 bases matching TRBD1. CDR1 and CDR2 from the germline V gene are LNHDA and SQIVND (reference sequence). The CDR3 loop spans 15 amino acids. Germline trimming cut 3 bases from V and 3 bases from J; bases unmatched to any gene: 7. CDR3 sequence reads: CASSISGTGDYEQYF. The CDR3 nucleotides read TGTGCCAGTAGTATCTCCGGGACAGGAGACTACGAGCAGTACTTC.

The chain joins TRBV28 to TRBJ1-2, with D hard to call. V was clipped by 3 bases and J by 1 base, with 0 bases between them. The CDR3 is 11 residues long. CDR1 and CDR2 (germline): MDHEN, SYDVKM. CDR3 bases: TGTGCCAGCAGTTTTAACTATGGCTACACCTTC. Translating gives CASSFNYGYTF.

The J gene is TRBJ2-3, the V gene TRBV11-2; D is unclear. V gave up 11 bases and J gave up 1 base, with 10 bases separating them. This CDR3 comprises 12 residues. Per germline, CDR1 SGHAT and CDR2 FQNNGV. CDR3 protein: CASTGGTDTQYF. Here the CDR3 DNA reads TGTGCCTCAACGGGCGGCACAGATACGCAGTATTTT.

The V call is TRBV29-1, the J call TRBJ1-1, with 7 bases identical to TRBD1. The CDR3 sequence is 13 residues long. Trimming took 6 bases from V and 1 from J; bases not matched to a gene: 5. From germline, CDR1 is SQVTM and CDR2 ANQGSEA. CDR3 DNA sequence: TGCAGCGTCAACCGACAGGGGAACACTGAAGCTTTCTTT. Translated, it gives CSVNRQGNTEAFF.

The rearrangement links TRBV6-1 to TRBJ1-2; weak D call: TRBD1 (5 bases). The CDR3 length is 15 residues. CDR1 MNHNS and CDR2 SASEGT come from the germline V gene. Trimming stripped 4 bases from V and 5 bases from J, with 17 bases between. CDR3 residues: CASSGDSPYDYGYTF. CDR3 nucleotide sequence: TGTGCCAGCAGTGGTGACAGTCCCTATGATTATGGCTACACCTTC.

This sequence joins TRBV21-1 and TRBJ2-3; the D call of TRBD2 is as the table states it, not checked on the DNA. TRBV21-1 is reported as a pseudogene. This CDR3 has 24 residues. This CDR3 reads CASSKFTVLTGLALYRTSTDTQYF. The DNA of the CDR3 is TGTGCCAGCAGCAAATTTACGGTTCTAACGGGACTAGCATTGTACCGAACTAGCACAGATACGCAGTATTTT.

This clone has more than one count but fewer than ten. This chain links TRBV4-1 with TRBJ2-7, with TRBD1 matching 7 bases. V shed 4 bases and J 4 bases; nucleotides not matched to a gene: 13. The CDR3 is made up of 16 amino acids. Germline V CDR1 and CDR2: MGHRA, YSYEKL. The CDR3 region is CASSPRGPPIEYEQYF. The DNA of the CDR3 is TGCGCCAGCAGCCCTAGGGGGCCTCCTATCGAATACGAGCAGTACTTC.